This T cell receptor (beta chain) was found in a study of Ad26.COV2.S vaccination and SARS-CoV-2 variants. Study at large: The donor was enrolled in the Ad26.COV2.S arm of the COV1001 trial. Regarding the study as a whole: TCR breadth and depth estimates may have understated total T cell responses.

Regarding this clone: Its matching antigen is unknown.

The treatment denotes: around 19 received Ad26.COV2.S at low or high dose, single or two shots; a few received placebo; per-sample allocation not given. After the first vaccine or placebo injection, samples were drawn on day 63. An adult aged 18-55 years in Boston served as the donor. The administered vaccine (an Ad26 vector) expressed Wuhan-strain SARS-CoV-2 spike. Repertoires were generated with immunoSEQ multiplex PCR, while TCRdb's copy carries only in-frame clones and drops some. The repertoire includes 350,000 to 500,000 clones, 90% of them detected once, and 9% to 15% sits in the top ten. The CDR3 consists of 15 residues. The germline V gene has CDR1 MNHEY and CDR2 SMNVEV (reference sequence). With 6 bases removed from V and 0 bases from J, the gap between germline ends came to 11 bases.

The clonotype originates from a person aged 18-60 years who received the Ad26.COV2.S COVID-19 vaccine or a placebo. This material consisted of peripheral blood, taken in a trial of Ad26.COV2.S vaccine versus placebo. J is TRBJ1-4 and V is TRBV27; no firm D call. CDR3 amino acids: CASSPYSATNEKLFF. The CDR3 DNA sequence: TGTGCCAGCAGCCCATATAGTGCAACTAATGAAAAACTGTTTTTT.